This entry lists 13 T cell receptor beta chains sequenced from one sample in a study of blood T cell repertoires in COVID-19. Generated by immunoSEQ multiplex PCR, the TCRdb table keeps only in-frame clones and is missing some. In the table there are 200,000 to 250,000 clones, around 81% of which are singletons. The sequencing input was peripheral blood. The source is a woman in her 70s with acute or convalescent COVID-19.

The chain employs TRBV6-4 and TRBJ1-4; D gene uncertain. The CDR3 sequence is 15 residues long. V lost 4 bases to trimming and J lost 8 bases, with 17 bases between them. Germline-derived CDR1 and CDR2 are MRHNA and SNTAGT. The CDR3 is CASSVDASGGEKLFF. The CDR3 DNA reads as TGTGCCAGCAGTGTCGACGCATCCGGAGGGGAAAAACTGTTTTTT.

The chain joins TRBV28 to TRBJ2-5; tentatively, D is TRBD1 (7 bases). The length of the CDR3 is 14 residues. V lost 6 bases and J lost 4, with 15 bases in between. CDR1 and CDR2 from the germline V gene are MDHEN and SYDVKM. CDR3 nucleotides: TGTGCCAGCAGGACCCAGGGGGGTAGAGAGACCCAGTACTTC. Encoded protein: CASRTQGGRETQYF.

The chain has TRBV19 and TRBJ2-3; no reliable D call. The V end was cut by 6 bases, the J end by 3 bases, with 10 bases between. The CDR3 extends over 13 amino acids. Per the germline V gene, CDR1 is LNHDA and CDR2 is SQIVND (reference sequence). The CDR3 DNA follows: TGTGCCAGTAGGCTCCAGGCGACAGATACGCAGTATTTT. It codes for CASRLQATDTQYF.

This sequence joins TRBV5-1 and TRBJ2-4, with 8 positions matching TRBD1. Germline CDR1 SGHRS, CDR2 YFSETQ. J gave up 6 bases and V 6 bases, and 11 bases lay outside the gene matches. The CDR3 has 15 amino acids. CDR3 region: CASTPAGGGGNIQYF. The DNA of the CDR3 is TGCGCCAGCACCCCGGCAGGGGGCGGCGGAAACATTCAGTACTTC.

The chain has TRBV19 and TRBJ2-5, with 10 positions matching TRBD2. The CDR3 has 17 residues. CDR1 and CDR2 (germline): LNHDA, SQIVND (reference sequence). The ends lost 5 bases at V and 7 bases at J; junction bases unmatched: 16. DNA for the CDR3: TGTGCCAGTAGTGTCGACGGGACTAGCGCAAACGGAGGGACCCAGTACTTC. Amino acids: CASSVDGTSANGGTQYF.

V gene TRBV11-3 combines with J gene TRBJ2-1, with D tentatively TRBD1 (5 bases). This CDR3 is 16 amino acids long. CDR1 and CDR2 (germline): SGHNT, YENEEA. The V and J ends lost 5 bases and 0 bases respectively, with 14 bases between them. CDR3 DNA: TGTGCCAGCAGCATGGGGCGAATTAGCTCCTACAATGAGCAGTTCTTC. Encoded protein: CASSMGRISSYNEQFF.

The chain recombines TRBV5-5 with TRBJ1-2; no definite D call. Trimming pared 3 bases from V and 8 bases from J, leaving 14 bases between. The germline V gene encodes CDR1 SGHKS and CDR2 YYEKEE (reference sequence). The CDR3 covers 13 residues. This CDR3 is CASSSQWTSGYTF. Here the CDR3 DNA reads TGTGCCAGCAGCTCCCAGTGGACTTCGGGCTACACCTTC.

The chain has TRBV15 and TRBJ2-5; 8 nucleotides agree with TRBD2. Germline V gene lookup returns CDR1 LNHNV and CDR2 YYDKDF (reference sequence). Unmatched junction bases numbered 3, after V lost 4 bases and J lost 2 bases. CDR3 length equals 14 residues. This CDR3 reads CATSKPGGQETQYF. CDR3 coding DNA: TGTGCCACCAGCAAACCGGGGGGGCAAGAGACCCAGTACTTC.

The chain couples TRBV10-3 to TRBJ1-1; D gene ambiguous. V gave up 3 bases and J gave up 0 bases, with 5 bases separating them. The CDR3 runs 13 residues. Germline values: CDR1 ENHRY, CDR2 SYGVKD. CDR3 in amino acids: CAISDGMNTEAFF. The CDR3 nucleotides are TGTGCCATCAGTGACGGGATGAACACTGAAGCTTTCTTT.

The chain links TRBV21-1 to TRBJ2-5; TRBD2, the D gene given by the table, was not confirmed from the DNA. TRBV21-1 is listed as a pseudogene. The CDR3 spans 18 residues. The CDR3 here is CASSKEPQWDYKQETQYF. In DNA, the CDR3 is TGTGCCAGCAGCAAAGAGCCTCAGTGGGACTATAAACAAGAGACCCAGTACTTC.

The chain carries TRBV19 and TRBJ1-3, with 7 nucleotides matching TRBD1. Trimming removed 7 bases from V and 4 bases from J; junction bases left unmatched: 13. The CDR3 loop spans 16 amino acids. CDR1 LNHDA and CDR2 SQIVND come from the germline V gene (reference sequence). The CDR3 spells CASTETATGWGNTIYF. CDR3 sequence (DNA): TGTGCCAGTACCGAGACCGCGACAGGGTGGGGAAACACCATATATTTT.

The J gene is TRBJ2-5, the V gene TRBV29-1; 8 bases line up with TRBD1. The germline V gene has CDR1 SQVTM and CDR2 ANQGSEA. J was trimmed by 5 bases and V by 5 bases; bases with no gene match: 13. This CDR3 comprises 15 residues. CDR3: CSVQGWTGSVETQYF. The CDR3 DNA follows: TGCAGCGTTCAAGGGTGGACAGGGTCTGTGGAGACCCAGTACTTC.

Written as DNA, the CDR3 is TGTGCCAGCTCACCCGGGACAGAAAAAAACATTCAGTACTTC. It specifies CASSPGTEKNIQYF. V and J are TRBV18 and TRBJ2-4, with 7 bases that match TRBD1. This CDR3 spans 14 amino acids. Germline values: CDR1 KGHSH, CDR2 LQKENI. V lost 3 bases and J lost 4; bases outside the gene matches: 3.